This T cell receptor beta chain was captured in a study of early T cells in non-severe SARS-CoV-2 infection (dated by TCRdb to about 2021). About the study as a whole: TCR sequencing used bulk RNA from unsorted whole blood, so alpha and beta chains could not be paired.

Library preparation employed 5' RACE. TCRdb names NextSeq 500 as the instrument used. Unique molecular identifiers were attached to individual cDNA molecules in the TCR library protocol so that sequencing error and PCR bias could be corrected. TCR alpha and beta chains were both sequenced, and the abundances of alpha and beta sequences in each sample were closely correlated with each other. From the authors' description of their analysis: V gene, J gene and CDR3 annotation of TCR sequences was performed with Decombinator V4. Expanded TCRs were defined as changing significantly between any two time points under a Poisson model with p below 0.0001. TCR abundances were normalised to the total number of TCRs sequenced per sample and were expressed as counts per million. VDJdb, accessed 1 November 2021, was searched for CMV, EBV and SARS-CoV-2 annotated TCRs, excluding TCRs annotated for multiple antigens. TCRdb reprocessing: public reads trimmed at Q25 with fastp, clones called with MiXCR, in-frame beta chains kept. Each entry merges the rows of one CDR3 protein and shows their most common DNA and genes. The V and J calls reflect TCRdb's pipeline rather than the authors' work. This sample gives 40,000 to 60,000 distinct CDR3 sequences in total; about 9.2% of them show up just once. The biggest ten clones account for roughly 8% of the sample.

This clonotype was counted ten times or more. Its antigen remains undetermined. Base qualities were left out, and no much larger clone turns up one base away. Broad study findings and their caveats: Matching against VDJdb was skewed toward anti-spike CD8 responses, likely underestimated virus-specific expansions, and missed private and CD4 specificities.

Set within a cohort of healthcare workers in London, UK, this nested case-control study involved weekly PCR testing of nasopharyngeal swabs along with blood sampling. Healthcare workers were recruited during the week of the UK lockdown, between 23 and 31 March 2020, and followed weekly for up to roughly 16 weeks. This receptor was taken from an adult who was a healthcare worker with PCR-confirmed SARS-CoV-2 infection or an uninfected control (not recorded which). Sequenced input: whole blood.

The CDR3 protein is CSVPLRGGRNAGELFF. The nucleotide sequence is TGCAGCGTTCCCCTCCGGGGCGGGAGAAACGCCGGGGAGCTGTTTTTT. The V and J segments used are TRBV29-1 and TRBJ2-2, with 7 bases in between that match TRBD2. Per the germline V gene, SQVTM is the CDR1 and ANQGSEA is the CDR2. Compared with germline, V lacks 5 bases and J lacks 6 bases; bases without a gene match: 15. The CDR3 covers 16 residues, taking in both the cysteine and the phenylalanine. Only the CDR3 region is kept as DNA, spanning 48 bases read in frame from base 1.